These 2 T cell receptor beta chains originate from one sample sequenced in a study of shared clonotypes between healthy human individuals. Some clones are missing from TCRdb's copy, which holds only in-frame ones; the method was immunoSEQ multiplex PCR. The sample consists of 550,000 to 800,000 clones, about 92% of them appearing once. Source material: memory CD8+ T cells from PBMCs. The subset was: CD45RO+ cells pooled with CCR7-negative TemRA cells. These TCRs come from a man in his late teens or twenties in good health. Some clones in this sample may be carry-over from other donors' samples.

V usage is TRBV11-2 and J usage is TRBJ2-2, with a possible D match to TRBD1 (6 bases). Germline loops: CDR1 SGHAT, CDR2 FQNNGV. The CDR3 runs to 15 residues. Trimming shortened V by 5 bases and J by 9 bases, and 19 bases separated the two germline ends. CDR3 sequence (DNA): TGTGCCAGCAGCATAACCAGGGGTTCCAGACGGGAGCTGTTTTTT. Its protein is CASSITRGSRRELFF. The complete variable domain, with remaining parts taken from reference TRBV11-2 and TRBJ2-2, reads EAGVAQSPRYKIIEKRQSVAFWCNPISGHATLYWYQQILGQGPKLLIQFQNNGVVDDSQLPKDRFSAERLKGVDSTLKIQPAKLEDSAVYLCASSITRGSRRELFFGEGSRLTVL.

On this clone itself: Other DNA sequences within the sample encode an identical CDR3. The V call is TRBV11-2, the J call TRBJ2-7; D remains ambiguous. Germline CDR1 is SGHAT and CDR2 is FQNNGV. The CDR3 has 12 residues. The germline V and J ends were trimmed by 1 base and 7 bases, with 8 bases remaining between them. DNA of the CDR3: TGTGCCAGCAGCTTAGGTGGGGTTGAGCAGTACTTC. Translating gives CASSLGGVEQYF.